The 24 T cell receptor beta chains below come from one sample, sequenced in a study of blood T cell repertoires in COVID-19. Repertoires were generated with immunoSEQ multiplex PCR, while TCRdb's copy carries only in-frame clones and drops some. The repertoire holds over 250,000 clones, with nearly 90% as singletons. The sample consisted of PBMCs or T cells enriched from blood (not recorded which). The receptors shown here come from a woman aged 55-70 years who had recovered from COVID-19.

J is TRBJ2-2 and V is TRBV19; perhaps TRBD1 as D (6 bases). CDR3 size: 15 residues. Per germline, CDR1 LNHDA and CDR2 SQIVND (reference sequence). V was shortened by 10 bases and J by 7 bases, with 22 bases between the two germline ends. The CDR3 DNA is TGTGCCACCTCCCCTCTACAGGGAAGGCTCGGGGAGCTGTTTTTT. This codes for CATSPLQGRLGELFF.

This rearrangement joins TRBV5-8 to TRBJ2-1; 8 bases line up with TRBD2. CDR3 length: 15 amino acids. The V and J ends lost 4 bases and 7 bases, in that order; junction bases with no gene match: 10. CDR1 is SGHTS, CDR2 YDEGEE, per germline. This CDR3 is CASSPRVSGGNEQFF. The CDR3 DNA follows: TGTGCCAGCAGCCCGCGGGTCAGCGGGGGAAATGAGCAGTTCTTC.

Here the CDR3 DNA reads TGTGCCAGCAGCTTTACAACTAACTATGGCTACACCTTC. This codes for CASSFTTNYGYTF. This chain joins TRBV11-1 and TRBJ1-2; D gene ambiguous. The V end lost 3 bases, the J end lost 0 bases, and 5 bases lay between the germline ends. Germline CDR1 and CDR2: SGHAT and FQDESV (reference sequence). The CDR3 has 13 residues.

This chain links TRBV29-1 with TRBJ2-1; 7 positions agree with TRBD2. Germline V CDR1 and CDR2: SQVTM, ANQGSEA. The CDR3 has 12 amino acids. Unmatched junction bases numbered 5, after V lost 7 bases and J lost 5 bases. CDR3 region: CSGAAGDNEQFF. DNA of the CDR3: TGCAGCGGGGCCGCGGGGGACAATGAGCAGTTCTTC.

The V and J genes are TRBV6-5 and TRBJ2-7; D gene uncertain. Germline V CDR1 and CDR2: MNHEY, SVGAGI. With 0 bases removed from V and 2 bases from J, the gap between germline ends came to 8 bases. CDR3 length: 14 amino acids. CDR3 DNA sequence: TGTGCCAGCAGTTACTCGAAACAGACCTACGAGCAGTACTTC. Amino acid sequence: CASSYSKQTYEQYF.

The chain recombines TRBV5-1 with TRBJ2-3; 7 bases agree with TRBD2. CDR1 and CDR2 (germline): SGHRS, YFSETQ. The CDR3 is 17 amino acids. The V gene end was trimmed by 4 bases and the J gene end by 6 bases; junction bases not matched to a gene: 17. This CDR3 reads CASSPETSQSSLDTQYF. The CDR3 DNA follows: TGCGCCAGCAGCCCAGAGACTAGCCAATCCTCCCTGGATACGCAGTATTTT.

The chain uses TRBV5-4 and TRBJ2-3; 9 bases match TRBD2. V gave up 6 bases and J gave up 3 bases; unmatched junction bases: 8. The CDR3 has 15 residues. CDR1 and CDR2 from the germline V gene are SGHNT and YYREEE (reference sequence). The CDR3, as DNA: TGTGCCAGCACCCGGGGGACTAGCTTAACAGATACGCAGTATTTT. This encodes CASTRGTSLTDTQYF.

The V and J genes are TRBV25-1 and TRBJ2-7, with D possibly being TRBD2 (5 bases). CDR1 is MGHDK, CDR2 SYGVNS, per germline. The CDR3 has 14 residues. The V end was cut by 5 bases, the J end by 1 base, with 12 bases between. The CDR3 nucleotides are TGTGCCAGCAGTCCTCCCGGGGTGTCCTACGAGCAGTACTTC. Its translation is CASSPPGVSYEQYF.

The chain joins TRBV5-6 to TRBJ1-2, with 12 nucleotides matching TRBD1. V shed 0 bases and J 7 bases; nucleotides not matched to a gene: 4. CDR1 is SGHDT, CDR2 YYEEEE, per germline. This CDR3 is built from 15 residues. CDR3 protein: CASSLGQGQGAGYTF. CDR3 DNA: TGTGCCAGCAGCTTGGGGCAGGGACAGGGGGCTGGCTACACCTTC.

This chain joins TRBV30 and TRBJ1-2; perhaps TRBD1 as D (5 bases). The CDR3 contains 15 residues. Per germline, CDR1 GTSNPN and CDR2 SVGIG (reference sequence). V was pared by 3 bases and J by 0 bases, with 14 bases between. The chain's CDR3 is CAWRIGGAPNYGYTF. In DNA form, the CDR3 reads TGTGCCTGGAGGATCGGAGGGGCCCCTAACTATGGCTACACCTTC.

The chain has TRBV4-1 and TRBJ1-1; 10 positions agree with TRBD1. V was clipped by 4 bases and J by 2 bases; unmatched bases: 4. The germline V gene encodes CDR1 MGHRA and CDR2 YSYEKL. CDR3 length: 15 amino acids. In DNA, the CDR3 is TGCGCCAGCAGCCCCCGGACAGGGGGTAACACTGAAGCTTTCTTT. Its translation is CASSPRTGGNTEAFF.

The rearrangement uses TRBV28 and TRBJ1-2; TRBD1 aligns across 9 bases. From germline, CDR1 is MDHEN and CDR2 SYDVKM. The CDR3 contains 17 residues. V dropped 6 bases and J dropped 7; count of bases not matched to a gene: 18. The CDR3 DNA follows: TGTGCCAGCAGCCCTGGGGGCACAGGGGGCGCCGTCGGTGGCTACACCTTC. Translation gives CASSPGGTGGAVGGYTF.

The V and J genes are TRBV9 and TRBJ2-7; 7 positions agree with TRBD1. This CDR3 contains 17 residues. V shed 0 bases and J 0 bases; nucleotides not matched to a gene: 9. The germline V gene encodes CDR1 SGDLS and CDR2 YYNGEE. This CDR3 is CASSVVRVGTDSYEQYF. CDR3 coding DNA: TGTGCCAGCAGCGTAGTACGTGTGGGGACAGACTCCTACGAGCAGTACTTC.

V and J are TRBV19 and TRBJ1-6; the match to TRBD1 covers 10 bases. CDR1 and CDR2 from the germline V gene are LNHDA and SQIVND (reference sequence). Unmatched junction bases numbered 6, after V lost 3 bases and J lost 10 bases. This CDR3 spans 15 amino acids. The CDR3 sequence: CASSMRTGGSSPLHF. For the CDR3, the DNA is TGTGCCAGTAGTATGAGGACAGGGGGATCATCACCCCTCCACTTT.

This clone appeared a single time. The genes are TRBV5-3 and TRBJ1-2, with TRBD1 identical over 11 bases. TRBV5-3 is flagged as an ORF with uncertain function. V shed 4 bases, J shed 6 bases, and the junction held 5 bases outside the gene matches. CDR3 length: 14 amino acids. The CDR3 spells CARSAGQGEDGYTF. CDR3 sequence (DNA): TGTGCCAGAAGCGCGGGACAGGGGGAGGATGGCTACACCTTC.

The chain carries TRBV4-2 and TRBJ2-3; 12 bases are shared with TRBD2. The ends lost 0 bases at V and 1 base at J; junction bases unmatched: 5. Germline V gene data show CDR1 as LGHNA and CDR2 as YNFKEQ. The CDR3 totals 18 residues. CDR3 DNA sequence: TGTGCCAGCAGCCAAGAACCTAGCGGGAGGGCTGGCACAGATACGCAGTATTTT. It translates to CASSQEPSGRAGTDTQYF.

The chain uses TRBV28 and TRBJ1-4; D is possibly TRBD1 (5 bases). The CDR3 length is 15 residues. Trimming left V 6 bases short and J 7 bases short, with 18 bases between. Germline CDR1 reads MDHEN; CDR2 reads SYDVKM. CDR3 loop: CASRLGGVGGEKLFF. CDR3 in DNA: TGTGCCAGCAGACTAGGAGGGGTCGGGGGTGAAAAACTGTTTTTT.

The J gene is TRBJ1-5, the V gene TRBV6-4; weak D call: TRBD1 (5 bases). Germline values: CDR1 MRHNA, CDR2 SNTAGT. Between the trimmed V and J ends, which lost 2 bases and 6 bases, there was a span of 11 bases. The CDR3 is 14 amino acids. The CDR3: CASSDGPGVQPQHF. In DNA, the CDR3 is TGTGCCAGCAGTGACGGCCCGGGGGTTCAGCCCCAGCATTTT.

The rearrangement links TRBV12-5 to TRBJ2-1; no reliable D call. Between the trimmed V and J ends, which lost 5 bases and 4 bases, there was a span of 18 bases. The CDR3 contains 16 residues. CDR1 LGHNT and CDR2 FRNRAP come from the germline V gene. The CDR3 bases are TGTGCTAGTGGTCGTGGCGGCCCGATTGGATACAATGAGCAGTTCTTC. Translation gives CASGRGGPIGYNEQFF.

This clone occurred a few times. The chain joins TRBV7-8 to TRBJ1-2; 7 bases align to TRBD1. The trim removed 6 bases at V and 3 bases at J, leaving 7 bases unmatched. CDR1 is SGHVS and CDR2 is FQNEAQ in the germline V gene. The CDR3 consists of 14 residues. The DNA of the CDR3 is TGTGCCAGCAGGAAAGACAGGGATGACTATGGCTACACCTTC. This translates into CASRKDRDDYGYTF.

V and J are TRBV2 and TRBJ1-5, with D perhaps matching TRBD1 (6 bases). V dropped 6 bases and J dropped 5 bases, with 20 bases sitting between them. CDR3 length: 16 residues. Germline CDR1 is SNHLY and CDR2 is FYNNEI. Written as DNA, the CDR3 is TGTGCCAGCAGCCCCTGGGGGCGCGGGGGGGATCAGCCCCAGCATTTT. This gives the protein CASSPWGRGGDQPQHF.

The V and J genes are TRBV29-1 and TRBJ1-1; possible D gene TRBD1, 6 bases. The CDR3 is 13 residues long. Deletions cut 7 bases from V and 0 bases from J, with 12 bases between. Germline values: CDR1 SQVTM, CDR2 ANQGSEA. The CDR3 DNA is TGCAGCGCTACAGGGTCCATGAACACTGAAGCTTTCTTT. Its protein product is CSATGSMNTEAFF.

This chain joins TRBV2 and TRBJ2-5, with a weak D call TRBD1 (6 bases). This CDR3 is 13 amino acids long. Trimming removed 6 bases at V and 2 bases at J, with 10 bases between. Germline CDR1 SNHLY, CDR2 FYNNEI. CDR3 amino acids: CASRAGAQETQYF. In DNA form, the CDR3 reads TGTGCCAGCAGAGCAGGGGCGCAAGAGACCCAGTACTTC.

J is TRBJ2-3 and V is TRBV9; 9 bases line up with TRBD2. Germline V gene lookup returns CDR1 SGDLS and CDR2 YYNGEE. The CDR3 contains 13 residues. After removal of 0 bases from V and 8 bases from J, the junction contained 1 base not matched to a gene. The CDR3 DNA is TGTGCCAGCAGCGTAGGGACTAGCGCTACGCAGTATTTT. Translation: CASSVGTSATQYF.